Listed here are 10 T cell receptor beta chains from one sample, sequenced in a study of T cell responses to AZD1222 COVID-19 vaccine. Data came from immunoSEQ multiplex PCR; TCRdb stores just in-frame clones and leaves some out. The table lists 45,000 or so clones, 75% to 85% of them singletons. Sequences were derived from peripheral blood, sampled on day 0 of AZD1222 vaccination. The receptors come from an adult in good health.

This sequence joins TRBV18 and TRBJ1-4; TRBD1 matches 8 bases. The length of the CDR3 is 16 residues. CDR1 and CDR2 (germline): KGHSH, LQKENI. The J segment lost 7 bases and the V segment lost 2 bases, leaving 9 bases of the junction unmatched. In DNA form, the CDR3 reads TGTGCCAGCTCACCATCGCCACAGGGGGGTGGTGAAAAACTGTTTTTT. Its protein is CASSPSPQGGGEKLFF.

The chain couples TRBV13 to TRBJ2-3; D gene uncertain. This CDR3 has 12 amino acids. V was cut by 3 bases and J by 4 bases, with 5 bases left in between. Per germline, CDR1 PRHDT and CDR2 FYEKMQ (reference sequence). The CDR3 bases are TGTGCCAGCAGCTTGATTCCAGATACGCAGTATTTT. This translates into CASSLIPDTQYF.

The V gene is TRBV6-5, the J gene TRBJ2-5; TRBD2 matches at 8 bases. J lost 7 bases, V lost 4 bases, and 11 bases had no gene match. CDR1 is MNHEY and CDR2 is SVGAGI in the germline V gene. This CDR3 spans 15 amino acids. CDR3 in DNA: TGTGCCAGCAGTTCTACGGGACTAGGGGGAGGGACCCAGTACTTC. Protein product: CASSSTGLGGGTQYF.

The rearrangement joins TRBV5-1 to TRBJ1-1; TRBD1 agrees at 7 bases. The CDR3 has 14 amino acids. In germline, CDR1 is SGHRS, CDR2 YFSETQ. V was pared by 7 bases and J by 6 bases, with 12 bases of the junction left unmatched. CDR3 DNA: TGCGCCAGCTCCCCAGGGGGGGCAACGGCTGAAGCTTTCTTT. Encoded protein: CASSPGGATAEAFF.

In its sample, this clone was seen once. The chain uses TRBV5-1 and TRBJ1-2, with a possible D match to TRBD1 (6 bases). CDR1 is SGHRS, CDR2 YFSETQ, per germline. The CDR3 consists of 15 residues. The V end was cut by 0 bases, the J end by 3 bases, with 12 bases between. CDR3 loop: CASSLVGTTDYGYTF. DNA for the CDR3: TGCGCCAGCAGCTTGGTTGGGACAACGGACTATGGCTACACCTTC.

The V gene is TRBV5-1, the J gene TRBJ1-1; D is uncertain. Per germline, CDR1 SGHRS and CDR2 YFSETQ. The CDR3 loop spans 16 amino acids. The germline V and J ends were trimmed by 7 bases and 1 base, with 20 bases remaining between them. The CDR3 DNA reads as TGCGCCAGCGAGCTTGGTGAGGGCGCGTGGAACACTGAAGCTTTCTTT. Its translation is CASELGEGAWNTEAFF.

The sample holds one count of this clone. This rearrangement joins TRBV10-3 to TRBJ1-5; D possibly corresponds to TRBD1 (5 bases). The CDR3 runs 12 residues. Looked up from germline, CDR1 is ENHRY and CDR2 is SYGVKD. Between the trimmed V and J ends, which lost 8 bases and 6 bases, there was a span of 11 bases. The CDR3 nucleotides are TGTGCCATCGGGCAGGGAAGTCAGCCCCAGCATTTT. Protein sequence: CAIGQGSQPQHF.

The rearrangement links TRBV10-3 to TRBJ2-2; TRBD1 might be the D (5 bases). Germline CDR1 ENHRY, CDR2 SYGVKD. V was trimmed by 0 bases and J by 1 base, leaving 9 bases between them. The CDR3 covers 16 residues. The CDR3 loop is CAISESRQGNTGELFF. As DNA, the CDR3 is TGTGCCATCAGTGAGTCTAGGCAGGGGAACACCGGGGAGCTGTTTTTT.

The chain carries TRBV6-2 or TRBV6-3 and TRBJ2-1; tentatively, D is TRBD1 (6 bases). Trimming took 7 bases from V and 9 from J, leaving 22 bases between them. The CDR3 sequence is 15 residues long. Germline values: CDR1 MNHEY, CDR2 SVGEGT. The CDR3 DNA reads TGTGCCAGCACCCCGATAGGAAACAGGGACGGTGAGCAGTTCTTC. Translated, it gives CASTPIGNRDGEQFF.

The J gene is TRBJ2-1, the V gene TRBV29-1; 7 bases are a match to TRBD1. The J segment lost 0 bases and the V segment lost 5 bases, leaving 7 bases of the junction unmatched. Germline-derived CDR1 and CDR2 are SQVTM and ANQGSEA. The CDR3 is 15 amino acids. In DNA, the CDR3 is TGCAGCGTTATCGAGGGGGCGGGCTCCTACAATGAGCAGTTCTTC. This gives the protein CSVIEGAGSYNEQFF.